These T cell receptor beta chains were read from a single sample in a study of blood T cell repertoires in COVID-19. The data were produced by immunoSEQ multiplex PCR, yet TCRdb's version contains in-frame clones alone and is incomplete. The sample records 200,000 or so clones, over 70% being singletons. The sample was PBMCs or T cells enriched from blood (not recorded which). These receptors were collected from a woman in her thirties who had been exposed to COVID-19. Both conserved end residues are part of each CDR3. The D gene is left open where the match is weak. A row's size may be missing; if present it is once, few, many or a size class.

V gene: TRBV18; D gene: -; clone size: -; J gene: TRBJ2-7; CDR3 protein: CASSPPVTVNYEQYF; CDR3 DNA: TGTGCCAGCTCACCACCGGTGACAGTCAACTACGAGCAGTACTTC
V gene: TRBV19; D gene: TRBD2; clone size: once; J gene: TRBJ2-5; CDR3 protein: CASSIAPGLGRETQYF; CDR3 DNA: TGTGCCAGTAGTATAGCCCCCGGACTAGGAAGGGAGACCCAGTACTTC
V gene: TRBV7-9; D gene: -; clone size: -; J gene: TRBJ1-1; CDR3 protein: CASSPQGSEAFF; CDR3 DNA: TGTGCCAGCAGCCCACAGGGTTCTGAAGCTTTCTTT
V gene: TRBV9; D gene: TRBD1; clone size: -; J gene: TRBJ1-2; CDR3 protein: CASDAGTGVGAYGYTF; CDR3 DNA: TGTGCCAGCGACGCCGGGACAGGGGTGGGAGCATATGGCTACACCTTC
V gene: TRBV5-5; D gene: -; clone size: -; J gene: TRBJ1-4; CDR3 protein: CASSLGPGYEKLFF; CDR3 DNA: TGTGCCAGCAGCTTGGGCCCGGGGTATGAAAAACTGTTTTTT
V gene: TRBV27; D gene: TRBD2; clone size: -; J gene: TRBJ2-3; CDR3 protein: CASSTSWNRKRDGPTDTQYF; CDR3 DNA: TGTGCCAGCAGTACCTCTTGGAACCGAAAGCGGGACGGCCCCACAGATACGCAGTATTTT
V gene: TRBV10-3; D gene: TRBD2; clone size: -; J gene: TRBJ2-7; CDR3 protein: CATKVLLAGDEQYF; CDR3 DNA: TGTGCCACCAAAGTGCTTCTAGCGGGAGACGAGCAGTACTTC
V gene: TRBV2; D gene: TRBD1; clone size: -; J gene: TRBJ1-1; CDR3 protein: CAIRTGGRTEAFF; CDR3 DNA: TGTGCCATTCGAACAGGGGGCAGGACTGAAGCTTTCTTT
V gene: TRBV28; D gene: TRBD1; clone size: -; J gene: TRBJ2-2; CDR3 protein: CASSFPQGANTGELFF; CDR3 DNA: TGTGCCAGCAGTTTCCCACAGGGGGCGAACACCGGGGAGCTGTTTTTT
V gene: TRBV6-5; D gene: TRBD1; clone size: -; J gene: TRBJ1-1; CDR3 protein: CASNSPTGWGTEAFF; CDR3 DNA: TGTGCCAGCAATTCCCCGACAGGGTGGGGCACTGAAGCTTTCTTT
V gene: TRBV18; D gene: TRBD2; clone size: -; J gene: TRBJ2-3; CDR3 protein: CASSPFWASGSIDTQYF; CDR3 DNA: TGTGCCAGCTCACCCTTCTGGGCTAGCGGGAGTATAGATACGCAGTATTTT
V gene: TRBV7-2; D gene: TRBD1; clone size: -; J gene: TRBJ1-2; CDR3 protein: CASSSFRDRVIYGYTF; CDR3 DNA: TGTGCCAGCAGCTCATTCCGGGACAGGGTTATCTATGGCTACACCTTC
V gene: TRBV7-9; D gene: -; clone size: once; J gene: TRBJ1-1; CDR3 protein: CASSLSGRNAFEAFF; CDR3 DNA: TGTGCCAGCAGCTTAAGCGGGAGGAATGCGTTTGAAGCTTTCTTT
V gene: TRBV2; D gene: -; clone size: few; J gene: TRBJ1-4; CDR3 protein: CASSNSPGVEDWNEKLFF; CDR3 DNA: TGTGCCAGCAGTAACTCCCCAGGGGTCGAAGATTGGAATGAAAAACTGTTTTTT
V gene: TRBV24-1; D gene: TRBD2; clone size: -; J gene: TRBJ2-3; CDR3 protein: CATSDLGREGADTQYF; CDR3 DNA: TGTGCCACCAGTGATTTGGGGCGGGAGGGTGCAGATACGCAGTATTTT
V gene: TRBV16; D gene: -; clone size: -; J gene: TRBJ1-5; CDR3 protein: CASSQSTGVPNQPQHF; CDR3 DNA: TGTGCCAGCAGCCAATCGACGGGGGTACCAAATCAGCCCCAGCATTTT
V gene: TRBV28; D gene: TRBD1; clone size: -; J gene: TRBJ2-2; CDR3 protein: CASSPRDRGTTGELFF; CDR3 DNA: TGTGCCAGCAGTCCCCGGGACAGGGGAACCACCGGGGAGCTGTTTTTT
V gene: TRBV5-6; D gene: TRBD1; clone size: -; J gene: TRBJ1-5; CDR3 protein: CASSLGQGAPSNQPQHF; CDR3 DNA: TGTGCCAGCAGCTTGGGACAGGGGGCGCCGAGCAATCAGCCCCAGCATTTT
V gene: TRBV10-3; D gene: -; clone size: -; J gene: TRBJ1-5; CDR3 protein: CAIRDGGVHNQPQHF; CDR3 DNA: TGTGCCATCAGGGACGGGGGGGTACACAATCAGCCCCAGCATTTT
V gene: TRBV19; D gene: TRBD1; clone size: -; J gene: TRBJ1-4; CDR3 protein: CASTDQGVGKKLFF; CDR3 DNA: TGTGCCAGTACCGACCAGGGGGTGGGGAAAAAACTGTTTTTT
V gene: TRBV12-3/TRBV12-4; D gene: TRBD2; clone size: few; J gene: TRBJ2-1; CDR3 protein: CASRLAGANEQFF; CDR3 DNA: TGTGCCAGCAGGCTAGCGGGAGCCAATGAGCAGTTCTTC
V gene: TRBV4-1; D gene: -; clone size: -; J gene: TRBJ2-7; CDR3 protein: CASSHLEGEGEQYF; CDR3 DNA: TGCGCCAGCAGCCACCTTGAGGGGGAGGGCGAGCAGTACTTC
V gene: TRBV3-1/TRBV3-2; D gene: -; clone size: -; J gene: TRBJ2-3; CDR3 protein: CASSTQLGQGMDTQYF; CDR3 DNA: TGTGCCAGCAGCACCCAGTTGGGTCAGGGGATGGATACGCAGTATTTT
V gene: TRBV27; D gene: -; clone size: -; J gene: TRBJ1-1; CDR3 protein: CASSARETTEAFF; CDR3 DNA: TGTGCCAGCAGTGCCAGGGAAACGACTGAAGCTTTCTTT
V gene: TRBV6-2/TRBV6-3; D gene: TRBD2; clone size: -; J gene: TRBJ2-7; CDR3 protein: CASSRPGLADSSYEQYF; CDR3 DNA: TGTGCCAGCAGCCGCCCGGGACTAGCGGATAGCTCCTACGAGCAGTACTTC
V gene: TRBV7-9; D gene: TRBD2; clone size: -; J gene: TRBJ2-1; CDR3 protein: CASSLQTTSGSSYNEQFF; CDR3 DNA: TGTGCCAGCAGCTTACAGACAACTAGCGGGAGCTCCTACAATGAGCAGTTCTTC
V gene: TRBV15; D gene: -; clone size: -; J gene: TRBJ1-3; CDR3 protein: CATSRDAGGGNTIYF; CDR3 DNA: TGTGCCACCAGCAGAGACGCGGGGGGTGGAAACACCATATATTTT
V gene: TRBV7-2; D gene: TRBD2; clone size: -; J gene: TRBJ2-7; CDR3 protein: CASSLDGTSGRTQYF; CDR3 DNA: TGTGCCAGCAGCTTAGATGGGACTAGCGGGAGGACGCAGTACTTC
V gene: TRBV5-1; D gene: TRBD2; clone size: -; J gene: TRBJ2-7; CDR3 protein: CASSLSGTSGSYEQYF; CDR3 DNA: TGCGCCAGCAGCTTATCCGGGACTAGCGGCTCCTACGAGCAGTACTTC
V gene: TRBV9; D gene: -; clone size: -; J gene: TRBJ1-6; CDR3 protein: CASSVDGGRDSPLHF; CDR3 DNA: TGTGCCAGCAGCGTAGACGGGGGAAGAGATTCACCCCTCCACTTT
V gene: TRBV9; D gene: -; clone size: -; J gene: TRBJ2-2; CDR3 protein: CASSATANTGELFF; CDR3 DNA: TGTGCCAGCAGCGCGACAGCTAACACCGGGGAGCTGTTTTTT
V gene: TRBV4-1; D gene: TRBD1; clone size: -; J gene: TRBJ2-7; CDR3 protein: CASSQDRDRALYEQYF; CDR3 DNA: TGCGCCAGCAGCCAAGATCGTGACAGGGCTCTCTACGAGCAGTACTTC
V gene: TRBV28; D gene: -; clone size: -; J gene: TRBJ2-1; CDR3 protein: CASRRQENNEQFF; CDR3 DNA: TGTGCCAGCAGAAGACAGGAAAACAATGAGCAGTTCTTC
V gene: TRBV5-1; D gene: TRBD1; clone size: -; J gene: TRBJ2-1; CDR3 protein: CASSPGQGAYNEQFF; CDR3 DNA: TGCGCCAGCAGCCCAGGACAGGGGGCCTACAATGAGCAGTTCTTC
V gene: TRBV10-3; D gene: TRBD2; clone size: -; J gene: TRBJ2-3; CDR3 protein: CAISPGLDSDTQYF; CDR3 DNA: TGTGCCATCAGTCCGGGACTAGATTCCGATACGCAGTATTTT
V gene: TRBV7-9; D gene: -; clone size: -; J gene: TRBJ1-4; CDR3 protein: CASSLAGLNEKLFF; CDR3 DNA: TGTGCCAGCAGCTTAGCCGGACTTAATGAAAAACTGTTTTTT
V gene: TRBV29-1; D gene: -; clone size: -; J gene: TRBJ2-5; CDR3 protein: CSVESDQETQYF; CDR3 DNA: TGCAGCGTGGAGTCCGATCAAGAGACCCAGTACTTC
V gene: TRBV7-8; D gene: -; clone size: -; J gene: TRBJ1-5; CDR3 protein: CASSLAGDYRPQHF; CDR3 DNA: TGTGCCAGCAGCTTAGCAGGGGACTATCGACCCCAGCATTTT
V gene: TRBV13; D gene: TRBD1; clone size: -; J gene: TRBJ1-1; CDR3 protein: CASSSGQGFGRNTEAFF; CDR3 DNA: TGTGCCAGCAGCTCGGGACAGGGTTTCGGCAGGAACACTGAAGCTTTCTTT
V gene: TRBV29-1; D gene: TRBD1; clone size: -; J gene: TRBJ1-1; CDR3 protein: CSAQQGAARFAEAFF; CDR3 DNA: TGCAGCGCCCAACAGGGGGCGGCGAGGTTCGCTGAAGCTTTCTTT
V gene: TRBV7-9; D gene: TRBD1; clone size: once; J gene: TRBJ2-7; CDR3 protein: CASSPPYRDRVYEQYF; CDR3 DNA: TGTGCCAGCAGCCCCCCCTACCGGGACAGGGTTTACGAGCAGTACTTC
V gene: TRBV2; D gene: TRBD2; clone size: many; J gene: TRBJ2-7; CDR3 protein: CASSEPLAGVEQYF; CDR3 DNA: TGTGCCAGCAGTGAGCCGCTAGCGGGAGTCGAGCAGTACTTC
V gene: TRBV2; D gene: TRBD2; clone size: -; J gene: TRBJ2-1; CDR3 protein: CASSDLAGAHEQFF; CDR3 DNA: TGTGCCAGCAGTGATCTAGCGGGAGCCCATGAGCAGTTCTTC
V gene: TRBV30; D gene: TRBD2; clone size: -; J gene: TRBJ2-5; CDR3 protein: CAWSHGLAQETQYF; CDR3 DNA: TGTGCCTGGAGTCACGGACTAGCACAAGAGACCCAGTACTTC
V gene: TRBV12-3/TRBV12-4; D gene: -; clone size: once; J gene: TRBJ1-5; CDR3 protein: CAISSRNQPQHF; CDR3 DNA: TGTGCCATATCGAGTAGAAATCAGCCCCAGCATTTT
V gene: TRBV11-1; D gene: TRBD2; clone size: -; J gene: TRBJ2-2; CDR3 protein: CASSFNGGKNTGELFF; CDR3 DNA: TGTGCCAGCAGCTTTAACGGGGGGAAAAACACCGGGGAGCTGTTTTTT
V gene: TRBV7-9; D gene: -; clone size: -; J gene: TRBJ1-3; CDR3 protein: CASSFRVENSGNTIYF; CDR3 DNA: TGTGCCAGCAGCTTTCGGGTGGAAAACTCTGGAAACACCATATATTTT
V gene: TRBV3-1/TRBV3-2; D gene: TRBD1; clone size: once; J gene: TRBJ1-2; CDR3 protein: CASSDSPGTGGSYGYTF; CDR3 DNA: TGTGCCAGCAGCGACTCACCCGGGACAGGGGGTTCCTATGGCTACACCTTC